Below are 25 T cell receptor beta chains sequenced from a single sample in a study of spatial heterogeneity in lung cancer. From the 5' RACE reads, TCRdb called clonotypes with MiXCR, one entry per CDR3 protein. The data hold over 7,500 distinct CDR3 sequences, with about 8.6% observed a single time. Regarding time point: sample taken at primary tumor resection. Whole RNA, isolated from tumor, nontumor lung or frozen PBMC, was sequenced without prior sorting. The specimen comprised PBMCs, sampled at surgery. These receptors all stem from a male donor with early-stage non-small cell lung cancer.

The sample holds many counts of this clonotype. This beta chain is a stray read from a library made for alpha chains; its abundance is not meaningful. The DNA for the CDR3 is TGTGCCAGCAGGAAAGAACAGGGGGCGACCTACGAGCAGTACTTC. Residues: CASRKEQGATYEQYF. V gene TRBV6-5 combines with J gene TRBJ2-7; 9 bases are a match to TRBD1. Germline CDR1 and CDR2: MNHEY and SVGAGI. The CDR3 runs to 15 residues. V was clipped by 6 bases and J by 2 bases; unmatched bases: 8.

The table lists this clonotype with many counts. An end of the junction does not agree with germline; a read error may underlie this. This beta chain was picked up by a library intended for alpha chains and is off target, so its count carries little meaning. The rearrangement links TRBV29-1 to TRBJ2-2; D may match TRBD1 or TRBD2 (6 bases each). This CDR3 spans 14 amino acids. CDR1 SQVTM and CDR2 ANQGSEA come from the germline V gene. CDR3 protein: CSVEGGLGTGELFF. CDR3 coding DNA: TGCAGCGTCGAAGGGGGGCTGGGAACCGGGGAGCTGTTTTTT.

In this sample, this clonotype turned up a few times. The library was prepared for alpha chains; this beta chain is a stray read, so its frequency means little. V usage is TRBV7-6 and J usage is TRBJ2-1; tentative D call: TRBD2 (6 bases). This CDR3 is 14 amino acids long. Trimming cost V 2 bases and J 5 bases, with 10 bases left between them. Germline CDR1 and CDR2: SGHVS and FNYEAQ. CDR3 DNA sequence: TGTGCCAGCAGCTTAAACCCGGGGGACAATGAGCAGTTCTTC. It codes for CASSLNPGDNEQFF.

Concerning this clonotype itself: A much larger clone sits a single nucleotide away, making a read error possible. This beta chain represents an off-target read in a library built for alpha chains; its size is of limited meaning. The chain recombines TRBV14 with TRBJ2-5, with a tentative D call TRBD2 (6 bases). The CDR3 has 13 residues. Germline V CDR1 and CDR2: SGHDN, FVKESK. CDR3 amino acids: CTSSRGLQETQYF. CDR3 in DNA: TGTACCAGCAGCCGAGGACTACAAGAGACCCAGTACTTC.

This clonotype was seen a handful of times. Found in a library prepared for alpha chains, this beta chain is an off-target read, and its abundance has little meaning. CDR3 nucleotides: TGTGCCAGCAGTGACGGAGGAGGAAACATTCAGTACTTC. This gives the protein CASSDGGGNIQYF. The chain uses TRBV2 and TRBJ2-4, with D possibly matching TRBD2 (5 bases). Germline V gives CDR1 SNHLY, CDR2 FYNNEI. CDR3 length: 13 amino acids. The V end was cut by 3 bases, the J end by 6 bases, with 9 bases between.

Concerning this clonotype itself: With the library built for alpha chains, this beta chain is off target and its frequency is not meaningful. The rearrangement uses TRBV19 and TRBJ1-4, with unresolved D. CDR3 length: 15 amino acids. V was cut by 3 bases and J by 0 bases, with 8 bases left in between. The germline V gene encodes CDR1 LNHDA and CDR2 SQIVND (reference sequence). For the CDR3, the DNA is TGTGCCAGTAGTATCGTTACAACAACTAATGAAAAACTGTTTTTT. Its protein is CASSIVTTTNEKLFF.

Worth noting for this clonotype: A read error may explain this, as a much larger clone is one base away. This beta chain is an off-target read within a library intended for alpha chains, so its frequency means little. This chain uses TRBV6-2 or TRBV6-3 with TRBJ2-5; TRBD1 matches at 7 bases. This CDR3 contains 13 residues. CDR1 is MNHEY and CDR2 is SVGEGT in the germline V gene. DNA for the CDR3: TGTGTCAGCAGAAGACAGGGTCGTGAGACCCAGTACTTC. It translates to CVSRRQGRETQYF.

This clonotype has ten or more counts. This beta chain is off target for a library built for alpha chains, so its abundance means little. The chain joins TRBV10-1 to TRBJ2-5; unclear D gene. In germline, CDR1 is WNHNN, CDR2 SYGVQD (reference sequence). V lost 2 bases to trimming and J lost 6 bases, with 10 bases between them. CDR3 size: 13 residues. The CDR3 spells CASSEPETQTQYF. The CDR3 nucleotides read TGCGCCAGCAGTGAGCCCGAAACTCAGACCCAGTACTTC.

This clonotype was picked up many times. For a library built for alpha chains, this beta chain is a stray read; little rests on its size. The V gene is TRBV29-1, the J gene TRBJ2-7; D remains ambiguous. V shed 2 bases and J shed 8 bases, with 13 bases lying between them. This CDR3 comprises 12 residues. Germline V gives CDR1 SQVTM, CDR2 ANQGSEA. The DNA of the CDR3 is TGCAGCGTTGAACCCCATGGTGATAAGCAGTACTTC. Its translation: CSVEPHGDKQYF.

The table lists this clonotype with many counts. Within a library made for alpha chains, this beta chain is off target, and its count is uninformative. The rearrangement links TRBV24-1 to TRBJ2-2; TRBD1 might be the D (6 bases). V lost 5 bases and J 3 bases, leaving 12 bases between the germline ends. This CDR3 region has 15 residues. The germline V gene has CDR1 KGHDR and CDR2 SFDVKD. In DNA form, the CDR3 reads TGTGCCACCAGTGTAGCAGGGGCGGACACCGGGGAGCTGTTTTTT. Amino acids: CATSVAGADTGELFF.

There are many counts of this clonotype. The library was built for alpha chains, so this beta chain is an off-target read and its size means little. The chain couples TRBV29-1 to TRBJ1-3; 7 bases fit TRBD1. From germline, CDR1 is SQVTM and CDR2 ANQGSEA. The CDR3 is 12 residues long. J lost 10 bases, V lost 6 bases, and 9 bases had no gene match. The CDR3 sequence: CSVRRDRETIYF. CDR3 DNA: TGCAGCGTCCGACGGGACAGAGAGACCATATATTTT.

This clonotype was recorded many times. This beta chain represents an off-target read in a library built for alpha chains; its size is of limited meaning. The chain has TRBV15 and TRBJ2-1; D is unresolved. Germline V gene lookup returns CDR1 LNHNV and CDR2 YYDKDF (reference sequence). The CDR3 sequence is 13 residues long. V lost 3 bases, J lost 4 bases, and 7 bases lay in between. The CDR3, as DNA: TGTGCCACCAGCAGGGCGCTTTACAATGAGCAGTTCTTC. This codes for CATSRALYNEQFF. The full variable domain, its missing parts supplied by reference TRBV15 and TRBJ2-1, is DAMVIQNPRYQVTQFGKPVTLSCSQTLNHNVMYWYQQKSSQAPKLLFHYYDKDFNNEADTPDNFQSRRPNTSFCFLDIRSPGLGDTAMYLCATSRALYNEQFFGPGTRLTVL.

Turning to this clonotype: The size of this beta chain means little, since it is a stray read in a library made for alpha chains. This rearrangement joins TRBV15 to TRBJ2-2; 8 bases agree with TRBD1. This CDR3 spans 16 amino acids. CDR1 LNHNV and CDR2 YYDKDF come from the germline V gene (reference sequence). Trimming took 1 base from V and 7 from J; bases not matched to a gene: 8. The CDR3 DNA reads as TGTGCCACCAGCAGAGCCTCAGGGGGCGCCGGCGGGGAGCTGTTTTTT. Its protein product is CATSRASGGAGGELFF.

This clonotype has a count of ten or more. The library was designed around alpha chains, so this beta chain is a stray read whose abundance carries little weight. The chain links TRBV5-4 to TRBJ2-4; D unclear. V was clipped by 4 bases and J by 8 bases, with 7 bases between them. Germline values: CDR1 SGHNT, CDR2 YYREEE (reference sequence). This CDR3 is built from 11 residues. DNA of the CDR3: TGTGCCAGCAGCGTTCGAGACATTCAGTACTTC. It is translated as CASSVRDIQYF.

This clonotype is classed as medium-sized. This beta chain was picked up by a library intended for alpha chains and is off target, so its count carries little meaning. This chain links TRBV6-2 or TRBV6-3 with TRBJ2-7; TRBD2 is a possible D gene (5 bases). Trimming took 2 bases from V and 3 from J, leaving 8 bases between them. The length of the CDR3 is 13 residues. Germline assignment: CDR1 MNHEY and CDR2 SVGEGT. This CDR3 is CASSYDGNYEQYF. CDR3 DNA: TGTGCCAGCAGTTACGACGGGAACTACGAGCAGTACTTC.

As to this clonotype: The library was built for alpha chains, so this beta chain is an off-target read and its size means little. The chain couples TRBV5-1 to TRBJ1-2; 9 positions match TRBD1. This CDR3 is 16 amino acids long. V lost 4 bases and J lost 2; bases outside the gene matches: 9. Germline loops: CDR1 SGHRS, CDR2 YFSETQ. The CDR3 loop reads CASSRDGTGRNYGYTF. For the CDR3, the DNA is TGCGCCAGCAGCAGAGATGGGACAGGGCGCAACTATGGCTACACCTTC. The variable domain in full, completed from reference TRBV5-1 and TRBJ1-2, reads KAGVTQTPRYLIKTRGQQVTLSCSPISGHRSVSWYQQTPGQGLQFLFEYFSETQRNKGNFPGRFSGRQFSNSRSEMNVSTLELGDSALYLCASSRDGTGRNYGYTFGSGTRLTVV.

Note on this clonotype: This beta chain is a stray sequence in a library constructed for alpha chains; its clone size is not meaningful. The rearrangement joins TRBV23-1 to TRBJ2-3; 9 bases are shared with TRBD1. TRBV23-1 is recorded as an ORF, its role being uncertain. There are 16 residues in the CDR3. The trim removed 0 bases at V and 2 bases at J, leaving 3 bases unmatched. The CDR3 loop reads CASSQSRDRVTDTQYF. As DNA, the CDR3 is TGCGCCAGCAGTCAATCGCGGGACAGGGTCACAGATACGCAGTATTTT.

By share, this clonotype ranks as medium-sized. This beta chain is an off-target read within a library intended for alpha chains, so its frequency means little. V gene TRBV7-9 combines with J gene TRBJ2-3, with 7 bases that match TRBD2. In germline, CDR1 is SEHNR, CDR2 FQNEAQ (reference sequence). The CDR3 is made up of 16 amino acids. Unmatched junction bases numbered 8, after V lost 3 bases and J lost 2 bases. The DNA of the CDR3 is TGTGCCAGCAGCTTTGGGAGCGGGATACACACAGATACGCAGTATTTT. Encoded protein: CASSFGSGIHTDTQYF.

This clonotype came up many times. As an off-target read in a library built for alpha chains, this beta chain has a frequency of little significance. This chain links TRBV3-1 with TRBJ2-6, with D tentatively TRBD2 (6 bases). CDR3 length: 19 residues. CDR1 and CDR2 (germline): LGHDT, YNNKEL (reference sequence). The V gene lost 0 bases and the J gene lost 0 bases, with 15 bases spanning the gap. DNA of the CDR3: TGTGCCAGCAGCCAAGATCTCCGCGGGGTGGGCTCTGGGGCCAACGTCCTGACTTTC. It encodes CASSQDLRGVGSGANVLTF.

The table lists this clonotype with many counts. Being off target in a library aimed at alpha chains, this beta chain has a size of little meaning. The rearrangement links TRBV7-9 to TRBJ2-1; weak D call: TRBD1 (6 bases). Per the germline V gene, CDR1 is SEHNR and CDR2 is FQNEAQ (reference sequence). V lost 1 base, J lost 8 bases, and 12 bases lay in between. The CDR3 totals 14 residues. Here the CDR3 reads CASSLDRASDEQFF. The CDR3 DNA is TGTGCCAGCAGCTTAGACAGGGCCAGCGATGAGCAGTTCTTC. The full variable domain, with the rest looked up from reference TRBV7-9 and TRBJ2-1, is DTGVSQNPRHKITKRGQNVTFRCDPISEHNRLYWYRQTLGQGPEFLTYFQNEAQLEKSRLLSDRFSAERPKGSFSTLEIQRTEQGDSAMYLCASSLDRASDEQFFGPGTRLTVL.

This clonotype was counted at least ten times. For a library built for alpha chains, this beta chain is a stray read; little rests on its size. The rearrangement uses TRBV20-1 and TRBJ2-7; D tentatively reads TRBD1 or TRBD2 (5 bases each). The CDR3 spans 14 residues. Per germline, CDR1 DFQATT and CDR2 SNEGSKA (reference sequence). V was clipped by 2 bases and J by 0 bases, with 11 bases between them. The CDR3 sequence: CSARRDGLSYEQYF. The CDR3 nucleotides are TGCAGTGCTAGAAGGGACGGACTCTCCTACGAGCAGTACTTC.

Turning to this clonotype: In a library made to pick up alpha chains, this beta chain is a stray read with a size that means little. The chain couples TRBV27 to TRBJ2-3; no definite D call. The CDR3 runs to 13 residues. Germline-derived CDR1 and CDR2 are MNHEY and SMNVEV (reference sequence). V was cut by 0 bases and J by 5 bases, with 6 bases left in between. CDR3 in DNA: TGTGCCAGCAGTTTATCGTACCTAGATACGCAGTATTTT. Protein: CASSLSYLDTQYF.

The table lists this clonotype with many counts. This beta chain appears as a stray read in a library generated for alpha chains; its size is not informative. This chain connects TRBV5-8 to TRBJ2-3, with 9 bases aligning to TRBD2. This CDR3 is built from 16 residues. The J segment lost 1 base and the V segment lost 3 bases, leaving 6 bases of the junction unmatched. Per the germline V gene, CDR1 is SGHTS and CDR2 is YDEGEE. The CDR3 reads CASSWREGRGTDTQYF. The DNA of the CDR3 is TGTGCCAGCAGCTGGCGGGAGGGCCGAGGCACAGATACGCAGTATTTT. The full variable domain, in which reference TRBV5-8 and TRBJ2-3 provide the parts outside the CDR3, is EAGVTQSPTHLIKTRGQQATLRCSPISGHTSVYWYQQALGLGLQFLLWYDEGEERNRGNFPPRFSGRQFPNYSSELNVNALELEDSALYLCASSWREGRGTDTQYFGPGTRLTVL.

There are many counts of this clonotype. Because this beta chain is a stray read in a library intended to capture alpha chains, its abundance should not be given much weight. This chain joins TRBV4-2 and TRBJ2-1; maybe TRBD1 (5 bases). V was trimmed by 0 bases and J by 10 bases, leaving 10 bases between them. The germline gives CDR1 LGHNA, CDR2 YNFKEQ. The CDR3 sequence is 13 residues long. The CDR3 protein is CASSQEPGPEQFF. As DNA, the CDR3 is TGTGCCAGCAGCCAAGAACCAGGGCCGGAGCAGTTCTTC.

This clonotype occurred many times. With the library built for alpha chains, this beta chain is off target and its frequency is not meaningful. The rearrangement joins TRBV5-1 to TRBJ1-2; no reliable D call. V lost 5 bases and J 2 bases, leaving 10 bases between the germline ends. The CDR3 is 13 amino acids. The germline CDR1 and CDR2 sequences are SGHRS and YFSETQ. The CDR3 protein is CASRQGRNYGYTF. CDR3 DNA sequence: TGCGCCAGCAGACAAGGACGGAACTATGGCTACACCTTC.